This TCR beta chain was found in a study of blood T cell repertoires in COVID-19. Trimming took 7 bases from V and 6 from J, leaving 21 bases between them. Germline values: CDR1 SNHLY, CDR2 FYNNEI. The CDR3 totals 16 residues. Study processing details: It was from reference gene primer amplification that nucleated cell counts were estimated. Assay used: immunoSEQ multiplex PCR; TCRdb lists only in-frame clones, some missing. The V and J calls and clone size come from that table; D and trimming were worked out from the DNA. Seen here are about 94,000 clones, around 86% observed once, and the top ten hold 4.5% to 6%.

The clonotype comes from a woman aged 80 or older with acute or convalescent COVID-19. Sequencing input: peripheral blood. The rearrangement links TRBV2 to TRBJ2-2; D remains unclear. The CDR3 reads CASTPPLTAGSGELFF. The CDR3 DNA follows: TGTGCCAGCACCCCCCCGCTTACGGCCGGGTCCGGGGAGCTGTTTTTT.